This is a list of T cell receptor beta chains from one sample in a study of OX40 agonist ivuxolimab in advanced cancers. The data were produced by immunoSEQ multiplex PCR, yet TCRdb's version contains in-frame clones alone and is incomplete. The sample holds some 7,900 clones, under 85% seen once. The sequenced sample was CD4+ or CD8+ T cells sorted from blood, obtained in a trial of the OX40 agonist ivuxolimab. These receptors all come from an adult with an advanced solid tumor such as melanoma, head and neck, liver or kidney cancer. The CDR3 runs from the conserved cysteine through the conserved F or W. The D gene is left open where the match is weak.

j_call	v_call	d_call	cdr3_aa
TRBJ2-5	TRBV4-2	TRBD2	CASSQSSGGAETQYF
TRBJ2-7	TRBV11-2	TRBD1	CASSLDRGRVYEQYF
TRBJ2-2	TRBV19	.	CASEARELFF
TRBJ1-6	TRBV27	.	CASSLGTWNSPLHF
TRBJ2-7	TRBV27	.	CASSPAAGPFDSYEQYF
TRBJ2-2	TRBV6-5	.	CASSVTATNTGELFF
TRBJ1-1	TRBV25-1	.	CASSEFLGSGTEAFF
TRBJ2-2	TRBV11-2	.	CASSLGHNTGELFF
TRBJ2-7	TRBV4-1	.	CASSPSTAYEQYF
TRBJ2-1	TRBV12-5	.	CASGLVGNEQFF
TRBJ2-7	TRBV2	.	CASITGQVSYEQYF
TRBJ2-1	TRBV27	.	CASSPQIFSNEQFF
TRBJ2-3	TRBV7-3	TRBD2	CASSSFGGEADTQYF
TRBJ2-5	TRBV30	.	CAWSAIDFQETQYF
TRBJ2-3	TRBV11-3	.	CASSPSIRDTQYF
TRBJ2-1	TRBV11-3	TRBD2	CASSLVAGAYNEQFF
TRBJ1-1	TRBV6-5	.	CASSYSSPLNTEAFF
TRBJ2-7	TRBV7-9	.	CASSQDYEQYF
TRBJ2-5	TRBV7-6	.	CASSLKGGFRETQYF
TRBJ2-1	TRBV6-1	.	CASSDLGNEQFF
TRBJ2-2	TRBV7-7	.	CASSLDGASGELFF
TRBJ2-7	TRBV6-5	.	CASSFDGYEQYF
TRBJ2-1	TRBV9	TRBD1	CASSGTGRDEQFF
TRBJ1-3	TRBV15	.	CATSRDGMLGNTIYF
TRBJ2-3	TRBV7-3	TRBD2	CASSLTSGGVDTQYF
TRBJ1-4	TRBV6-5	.	CASSYGWSGNEKLFF
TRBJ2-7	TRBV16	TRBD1	CASSPRQGADYEQYF
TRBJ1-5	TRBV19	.	CASGPTNQPQHF
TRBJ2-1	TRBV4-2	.	CASSQERGGSYNEQFF
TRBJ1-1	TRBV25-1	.	CASSDGVRTGDYTEAFF
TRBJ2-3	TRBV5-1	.	CASSPGDPSTDTQYF
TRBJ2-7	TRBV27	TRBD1	CASSLGDSRYEQYF
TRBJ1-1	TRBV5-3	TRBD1	CARSLAVLNRGWGLWALNTEAFF
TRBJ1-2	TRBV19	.	CASSPASLYGYTF
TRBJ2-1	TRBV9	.	CASSSGTPYNEQFF
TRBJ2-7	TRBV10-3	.	CAISAGSEQYF
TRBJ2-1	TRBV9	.	CASSVAGILYNEQFF
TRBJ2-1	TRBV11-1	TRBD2	CASSSPARVGLAAAEQFF
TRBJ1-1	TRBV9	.	CASSAGRGFMEVAFF
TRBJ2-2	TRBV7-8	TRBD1	CASRSLGTGANTGELFF
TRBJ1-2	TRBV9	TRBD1	CASSATGQGGSANYGYTF
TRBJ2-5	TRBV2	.	CASSENFGETQYF
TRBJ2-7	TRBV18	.	CASSLATPRQYF
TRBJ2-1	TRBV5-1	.	CASSPVGNLYNEQFF
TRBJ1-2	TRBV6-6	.	CASSYLKDYGYTF
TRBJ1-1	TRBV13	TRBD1	CASRERGGLNTEAFF
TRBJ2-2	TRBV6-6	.	CASGPHKVAITGELFF
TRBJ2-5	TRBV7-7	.	CASSFLLGGQETQYF
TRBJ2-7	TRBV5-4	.	CASSLYRGSYEQYF
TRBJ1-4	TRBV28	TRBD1	CASSADRADDELFF
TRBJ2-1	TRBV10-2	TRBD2	CASSVAAGGRLYNEQFF
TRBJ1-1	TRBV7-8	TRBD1	CASSLRQGPASEAFF